This TCR beta chain was recovered during a study of response to subunit inactivated influenza vaccine. To note about this clonotype: What it recognizes is unknown.

MiXCR was run by TCRdb on the RT-PCR reads, yielding one entry per CDR3 protein. The sample records 250,000 to 350,000 distinct CDR3 sequences, over 20% being singletons. The germline gives CDR1 SNHLY, CDR2 FYNNEI. With 2 bases removed from V and 10 bases from J, the gap between germline ends came to 6 bases. The CDR3 is 11 amino acids. Study observations and caveats: The authors suggested that few new T cells are recruited per seasonal influenza vaccination.

This sequence was found in a man aged 50 to 69 who received an inactivated influenza vaccine. The sequences come from PBMCs from blood, collected about 20 months after vaccination. The chain couples TRBV2 to TRBJ2-1; no clear D. As DNA, the CDR3 is TGTGCCAGCAGTGAACGTGGGGAGCAGTTCTTC. It translates to CASSERGEQFF.